This T cell receptor beta chain was recorded in a study of blood T cell repertoires in COVID-19. Across the study: Some COVID-19 samples were acute and others convalescent; all came from the United States, Italy and Spain.

Original processing methods: From reference gene primer amplification, estimates of nucleated cell counts were derived. Only in-frame clones appear in the TCRdb table, and some are missing; sequencing was by immunoSEQ multiplex PCR. The DNA gave D and trimming, while V, J and clone size come from that table. This sample carries about 140,000 clones, about 86% of them seen once, and the ten largest clones take around 8%. The germline gives CDR1 SGDLS, CDR2 YYNGEE. The CDR3 is 12 residues long. The ends were cut back, 3 bases at V and 5 bases at J, with 8 bases in the middle. The TCR sequence derives from a human donor in a cohort sampled during active COVID-19. The genes are TRBV9 and TRBJ1-1; unclear D gene. The specimen was peripheral blood. CDR3 nucleotide sequence: TGTGCCAGCAGCGCCGGGTGGACTGAAGCTTTCTTT. Translating it yields CASSAGWTEAFF.